This note documents a single T cell receptor (beta chain) sequence. The data belong to a study of shared clonotypes between healthy human individuals. Study background: Per donor, three plates held CD4 naive cells, three held CD4 memory, two held CD8 naive and one held CD8 memory.

The CDR3 loop spans 14 amino acids. Trimming took 3 bases from V and 3 from J; bases not matched to a gene: 3. The germline CDR1 and CDR2 sequences are MRHNA and SNTAGT. Method: immunoSEQ multiplex PCR; TCRdb's copy keeps in-frame clones and lacks some. The repertoire holds under 850,000 clones, with approximately 77% as singletons. This TCR derives from a woman under 40 in good health. This chain links TRBV6-4 with TRBJ2-7; TRBD2 matches 9 bases. The sequencing sample was made of memory CD4+ T cells sorted from blood. This sample's subset: CD45RA-negative fraction. The DNA for the CDR3 is TGTGCCAGCAGTGAGAATAGCGGGAGCTACGAGCAGTACTTC. Amino acid sequence: CASSENSGSYEQYF.